This is a list of T cell receptor beta chains from one sample in a study of blood T cell repertoires in COVID-19. Assay: immunoSEQ multiplex PCR; the TCRdb copy retains only in-frame clones and omits some. The sample carries about 140,000 clones, 84% recorded once. Sequenced: peripheral blood. These receptors came from a man aged 55 to 70 with active or convalescent COVID-19. Both conserved end residues are part of each CDR3. The D gene is left open where the match is weak. Rows may omit the clone size; those that give it use once, few, many or a size class.

clone_size d_call j_call v_call cdr3_aa cdr3_nt
- TRBD2 TRBJ2-1 TRBV2 CASSDSFWGGSYNEQFF TGTGCCAGCAGTGATAGCTTTTGGGGCGGGAGTTACAATGAGCAGTTCTTC
- - TRBJ1-4 TRBV11-3 CASSLGGGYATNEKLFF TGTGCCAGCAGCTTAGGAGGGGGATACGCAACTAATGAAAAACTGTTTTTT
once - TRBJ1-1 TRBV7-8 CASSLDRNTEAFF TGTGCCAGCAGCTTGGACAGAAACACTGAAGCTTTCTTT
- TRBD1 TRBJ1-2 TRBV24-1 CATSDGTASGYTF TGTGCCACCAGTGATGGGACAGCGAGTGGCTACACCTTC
once TRBD1 TRBJ1-3 TRBV4-3 CASSRDEGGAGNTIYF TGCGCCAGCAGCCGAGACGAAGGGGGCGCTGGAAACACCATATATTTT
- - TRBJ1-4 TRBV28 CASSETTGYTNEKLFF TGTGCCAGCAGTGAGACCACAGGTTACACTAATGAAAAACTGTTTTTT
- - TRBJ2-1 TRBV11-2 CASSLDGQPAGRYNEQFF TGTGCCAGCAGCTTAGATGGTCAACCGGCGGGACGATACAATGAGCAGTTCTTC
- TRBD2 TRBJ2-1 TRBV11-3 CASSSSGASYNEQFF TGTGCCAGCAGCTCTAGCGGAGCCTCCTACAATGAGCAGTTCTTC
few - TRBJ1-2 TRBV7-2 CASSPPILFYGYTF TGTGCCAGCAGCCCCCCAATACTTTTCTATGGCTACACCTTC
- TRBD1 TRBJ1-1 TRBV6-5 CASSKGQDLEAFF TGTGCCAGCAGTAAGGGACAGGATTTGGAAGCTTTCTTT
- - TRBJ2-2 TRBV30 CAFTGGRGTNTGELFF TGTGCCTTTACAGGGGGGAGGGGGACGAACACCGGGGAGCTGTTTTTT
- - TRBJ1-2 TRBV7-9 CASSLDPGVVYGYTF TGTGCCAGCAGCTTGGACCCAGGGGTTGTCTATGGCTACACCTTC
- TRBD2 TRBJ2-1 TRBV18 CASSPPASGAHNEQFF TGTGCCAGCTCACCACCGGCCAGCGGGGCCCACAATGAGCAGTTCTTC
once TRBD2 TRBJ2-3 TRBV19 CASSPGTRGPDTQYF TGTGCCAGTAGTCCCGGGACTAGGGGCCCAGATACGCAGTATTTT
few - TRBJ1-2 TRBV2 CASSELGFDYGYTF TGTGCCAGCAGTGAACTCGGGTTTGACTATGGCTACACCTTC
- TRBD1 TRBJ2-6 TRBV5-1 CASSPQGSGANVLTF TGCGCCAGCAGCCCACAGGGGTCCGGGGCCAACGTCCTGACTTTC
- - TRBJ1-2 TRBV20-1 CSAIGGAGYTF TGCAGTGCCATCGGGGGGGCCGGCTACACCTTC
- - TRBJ1-6 TRBV3-1/TRBV3-2 CASSQYRNNSPLHF TGTGCCAGCAGCCAATACAGAAATAATTCACCCCTCCACTTT
- - TRBJ2-4 TRBV11-3 CASSPRPGGAKNIQYF TGTGCCAGCAGCCCAAGGCCGGGTGGCGCCAAAAACATTCAGTACTTC
- - TRBJ1-5 TRBV6-2/TRBV6-3 CASSYGLDSRSNQPQHF TGTGCCAGCAGTTACGGCCTCGACAGCCGGAGCAATCAGCCCCAGCATTTT
- TRBD2 TRBJ2-3 TRBV27 CASSSRIAGDTDTQYF TGTGCCAGCAGTTCCCGGATAGCGGGAGACACAGATACGCAGTATTTT
- - TRBJ1-1 TRBV13 CASSNQVAVVNTEAFF TGTGCCAGCAGCAATCAGGTGGCCGTAGTGAACACTGAAGCTTTCTTT
- TRBD1 TRBJ1-1 TRBV7-2 CASRLTGGLENTEAFF TGTGCCAGCAGGCTGACAGGGGGGTTAGAGAACACTGAAGCTTTCTTT
- TRBD1 TRBJ1-1 TRBV6-2/TRBV6-3 CASSYGTATMNTEAFF TGTGCCAGCAGTTACGGGACAGCGACCATGAACACTGAAGCTTTCTTT
- - TRBJ2-2 TRBV24-1 CATREGWDTGELFF TGTGCCACCAGGGAGGGTTGGGACACCGGGGAGCTGTTTTTT
- TRBD1 TRBJ1-1 TRBV14 CASSQDWTGPHEAFF TGTGCCAGCAGCCAAGATTGGACAGGGCCCCACGAAGCTTTCTTT
few - TRBJ1-4 TRBV5-1 CASSLPTGTTNEKLFF TGCGCCAGCAGCTTACCTACAGGGACAACTAATGAAAAACTGTTTTTT
- TRBD2 TRBJ2-4 TRBV27 CASSSGRGAKNIQYF TGTGCCAGCAGTAGCGGGAGGGGAGCCAAAAACATTCAGTACTTC
- TRBD1 TRBJ2-5 TRBV11-3 CASSKRQGQETQYF TGTGCCAGCAGCAAGCGACAGGGCCAAGAGACCCAGTACTTC
- - TRBJ1-5 TRBV19 CATSPWQGNQPQHF TGTGCCACCAGCCCCTGGCAGGGCAATCAGCCCCAGCATTTT
- TRBD1 TRBJ1-1 TRBV2 CASNPGQGPGAFF TGTGCCAGCAATCCGGGACAGGGGCCTGGAGCTTTCTTT
few TRBD2 TRBJ2-3 TRBV25-1 CASSRDYTDTQYF TGTGCCAGCAGCCGGGACTACACAGATACGCAGTATTTT
- TRBD2 TRBJ2-2 TRBV9 CASSTSLAGGWGIRGTGELFF TGTGCCAGCAGCACCAGCCTAGCGGGAGGGTGGGGTATTAGGGGCACCGGGGAGCTGTTTTTT
- - TRBJ2-1 TRBV14 CASSQDSGHESEQFF TGTGCCAGCAGCCAAGACTCGGGTCACGAGAGTGAGCAGTTCTTC
- - TRBJ1-3 TRBV4-3 CASSQGPVGRGGNTIYF TGCGCCAGCAGCCAAGGCCCCGTAGGTCGCGGTGGAAACACCATATATTTT
- - TRBJ2-3 TRBV13 CASSPDTSQGESTDTQYF TGTGCCAGCAGCCCCGACACCTCCCAAGGGGAATCCACAGATACGCAGTATTTT
- TRBD2 TRBJ2-3 TRBV24-1 CATSDPGASGSSTDTQYF TGTGCCACCAGTGACCCCGGGGCTAGCGGGTCGAGCACAGATACGCAGTATTTT
once TRBD2 TRBJ2-3 TRBV11-2 CASSKRGAITDTQYF TGTGCCAGCAGCAAGCGGGGGGCGATCACAGATACGCAGTATTTT
many TRBD1 TRBJ1-1 TRBV27 CASSPKNRQGKRAEAFF TGTGCCAGCAGTCCTAAAAACCGACAGGGGAAGCGGGCTGAAGCTTTCTTT
- - TRBJ1-4 TRBV7-9 CASSLSEVGNEKLFF TGTGCCAGCAGCCTCTCGGAGGTCGGAAATGAAAAACTGTTTTTT
- - TRBJ1-2 TRBV7-2 CASSLAQGRENGYTF TGTGCCAGCAGCTTAGCGCAGGGGCGGGAGAATGGCTACACCTTC
few - TRBJ1-2 TRBV5-6 CASSFSQDLNYGYTF TGTGCCAGCAGCTTCTCACAGGACCTTAACTATGGCTACACCTTC
few - TRBJ1-1 TRBV7-2 CASSLLPRPGTEAFF TGTGCCAGCAGCTTACTGCCCCGCCCCGGCACTGAAGCTTTCTTT